The 17 T cell receptor beta chains below were found in one sample sequenced in a study of cytomegalovirus exposure and HLA in healthy donors. PCR was performed using 60 Vbeta and 13 Jbeta primers. The method was immunoSEQ multiplex PCR; TCRdb's version includes in-frame clones alone and lacks a portion of them. The sample lists more than 100,000 clones, approximately 75% occurring once. The sequencing sample was made of PBMCs. The receptors here all came from a male donor in good health and CMV-seronegative.

This clone was seen a single time. CDR3: CASRRTSGGVETQYF. In nucleotides, the CDR3 is TGTGCCAGTAGACGGACTAGCGGGGGTGTGGAAACCCAGTACTTC. This sequence joins TRBV19 and TRBJ2-5; 13 bases agree with TRBD2. Germline V gives CDR1 LNHDA, CDR2 SQIVND (reference sequence). Trimming at V came to 6 bases and at J to 8 bases, leaving 9 bases not matched to a gene. This CDR3 comprises 15 residues.

The genes are TRBV10-2 and TRBJ1-3; 7 bases line up with TRBD1. The CDR3 length is 16 residues. The germline V gene has CDR1 WSHSY and CDR2 SAAADI. J was trimmed by 1 base and V by 2 bases; bases with no gene match: 5. The DNA of the CDR3 is TGCGCCAGCAGTGAGGGTAGGGGGCAGTCTGGAAACACCATATATTTT. Its translation: CASSEGRGQSGNTIYF.

As to this clone: Other DNA variants within this sample encode the same CDR3. The chain recombines TRBV4-3 with TRBJ2-5, with D unclear. TRBJ2-7 matches the DNA end more closely, so the J call is doubtful. CDR3 size: 14 residues. Germline assignment: CDR1 LGHNA and CDR2 YSLEER. The CDR3 bases are TGCGCCAGCAGCCAAGAGCCCAGGTCCTACGAGCAGTACTTC. Protein sequence: CASSQEPRSYEQYF.

This chain connects TRBV27 to TRBJ1-2; the D gene is possibly TRBD1 (5 bases). Germline CDR1 is MNHEY and CDR2 is SMNVEV (reference sequence). The CDR3 runs 14 residues. The V gene lost 3 bases and the J gene lost 1 base, with 9 bases spanning the gap. The DNA for the CDR3 is TGTGCCAGCAGTTTTCAGGGTAGTAACTATGGCTACACCTTC. Protein: CASSFQGSNYGYTF.

The chain combines TRBV18 with TRBJ2-7, with 9 bases that match TRBD2. The CDR3 covers 16 residues. Unmatched junction bases numbered 11, after V lost 3 bases and J lost 5 bases. Germline V gives CDR1 KGHSH, CDR2 LQKENI. Here the CDR3 reads CASSPSLAGSQNEQYF. The CDR3 nucleotides read TGTGCCAGCTCACCGTCGCTAGCGGGGAGTCAGAACGAGCAGTACTTC.

The V and J genes are TRBV4-3 and TRBJ2-1; maybe TRBD1 (5 bases). Trimming pared 2 bases from V and 6 bases from J, leaving 11 bases between. The CDR3 is made up of 14 amino acids. Germline V gives CDR1 LGHNA, CDR2 YSLEER. The CDR3 DNA reads TGCGCCAGCAGCCAACAAGGGGCCCCCAATGAGCAGTTCTTC. Translation: CASSQQGAPNEQFF.

The V gene is TRBV7-6, the J gene TRBJ2-5; no firm D call. The CDR3 has 13 amino acids. Germline CDR1 SGHVS, CDR2 FNYEAQ. V lost 1 base and J 1 base, leaving 4 bases between the germline ends. Here the CDR3 reads CASSLVSQETQYF. CDR3 coding DNA: TGTGCCAGCAGCTTAGTATCCCAAGAGACCCAGTACTTC.

This chain links TRBV5-8 with TRBJ2-5; D uncertain. The end of the DNA aligns better with TRBJ2-7, so the J call may be wrong. The V gene's germline CDR1 is SGHTS and CDR2 YDEGEE. CDR3 length: 11 residues. Here the CDR3 DNA reads TGTGCCAGCAGCCATTCCTACGAGCAGTACTTC. It is translated as CASSHSYEQYF.

The CDR3, as DNA: TGTGCCAGCAGCGCGACTTGGGGGGGTTCACCCCTCCACTTT. This codes for CASSATWGGSPLHF. The V and J genes are TRBV6-5 and TRBJ1-6; D may be TRBD1 (5 bases). This CDR3 has 14 amino acids. Deletions cut 6 bases from V and 9 bases from J, with 15 bases between. Germline V lookup: CDR1 MNHEY, CDR2 SVGAGI.

This chain connects TRBV29-1 to TRBJ1-2; 8 nucleotides agree with TRBD1. With V trimmed by 6 bases and J by 4 bases, 4 bases remained unmatched. The germline CDR1 and CDR2 sequences are SQVTM and ANQGSEA. This CDR3 region has 12 residues. CDR3 nucleotides: TGCAGCGTCCGACAGGGGAGCTATGGCTACACCTTC. It translates to CSVRQGSYGYTF.

The gene calls are TRBV6-5 and TRBJ1-2; TRBD1 is a possible D gene (6 bases). Trimming shortened V by 6 bases and J by 4 bases, and 12 bases separated the two germline ends. The CDR3 is made up of 13 amino acids. The germline V gene has CDR1 MNHEY and CDR2 SVGAGI. CDR3: CASSFDRFYGYTF. In DNA form, the CDR3 reads TGTGCCAGCAGCTTCGACAGGTTCTATGGCTACACCTTC.

This clone was observed a handful of times. The chain combines TRBV4-3 with TRBJ2-1; D is unclear. This CDR3 has 15 amino acids. Germline V CDR1 and CDR2: LGHNA, YSLEER. The ends were cut back, 4 bases at V and 4 bases at J, with 14 bases in the middle. DNA for the CDR3: TGCGCCAGCAGCCCTACGCCGCATCCTTACAATGAGCAGTTCTTC. Its protein product is CASSPTPHPYNEQFF.

This clone has only a few counts. The chain links TRBV6-6 to TRBJ2-7; 9 bases match TRBD1. Germline V gene lookup returns CDR1 MNHNY and CDR2 SVGAGI (reference sequence). The CDR3 totals 13 residues. Trimming took 8 bases from V and 6 from J; bases not matched to a gene: 8. DNA for the CDR3: TGTGCCAGCGAGGGACAGGGTAAACGCGAGCAGTACTTC. This gives the protein CASEGQGKREQYF.

The rearrangement uses TRBV7-2 and TRBJ1-1; D is possibly TRBD1 (6 bases). V gave up 2 bases and J gave up 1 base, with 8 bases separating them. CDR1 is SGHTA and CDR2 is FQGNSA in the germline V gene. The CDR3 sequence is 14 residues long. CDR3 loop: CASSLQGQNTEAFF. The DNA of the CDR3 is TGTGCCAGCAGCTTACAGGGACAGAACACTGAAGCTTTCTTT.

This chain links TRBV19 with TRBJ1-2, with D perhaps matching TRBD1 (5 bases). The V end was cut by 6 bases, the J end by 4 bases, with 18 bases between. In germline, CDR1 is LNHDA, CDR2 SQIVND (reference sequence). The CDR3 runs to 15 residues. CDR3: CASSAGTGVAYGYTF. In DNA form, the CDR3 reads TGTGCCAGTAGCGCCGGCACAGGAGTCGCCTATGGCTACACCTTC.

This sequence joins TRBV7-2 and TRBJ1-2; 8 bases match TRBD1. The germline CDR1 and CDR2 sequences are SGHTA and FQGNSA. This CDR3 is built from 14 residues. Germline trimming cut 5 bases from V and 3 bases from J; bases unmatched to any gene: 5. CDR3 in amino acids: CASSIQGVDYGYTF. Here the CDR3 DNA reads TGTGCCAGCAGCATACAGGGGGTGGACTATGGCTACACCTTC.

J is TRBJ2-7 and V is TRBV4-3; TRBD2 agrees at 7 bases. This CDR3 is built from 17 residues. The germline V gene has CDR1 LGHNA and CDR2 YSLEER. Trimming at V came to 1 base and at J to 3 bases, leaving 12 bases not matched to a gene. DNA of the CDR3: TGCGCCAGCAGCCAAGTAGTTCGGGGGGTTTTAAACTACGAGCAGTACTTC. Protein sequence: CASSQVVRGVLNYEQYF.